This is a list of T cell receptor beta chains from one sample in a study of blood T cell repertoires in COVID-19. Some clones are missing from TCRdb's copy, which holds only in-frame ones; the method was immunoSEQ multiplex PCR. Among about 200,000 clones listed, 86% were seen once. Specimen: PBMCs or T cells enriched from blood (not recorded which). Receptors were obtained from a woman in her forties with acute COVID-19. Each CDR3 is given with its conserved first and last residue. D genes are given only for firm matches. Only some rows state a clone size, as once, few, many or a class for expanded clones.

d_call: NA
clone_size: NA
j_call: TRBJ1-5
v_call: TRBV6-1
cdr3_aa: CASSELGQGNQPQHF
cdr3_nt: TGTGCCAGCAGTGAATTGGGTCAGGGGAATCAGCCCCAGCATTTT

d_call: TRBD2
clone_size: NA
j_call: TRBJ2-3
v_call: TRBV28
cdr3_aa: CASTGTNPPDTQYF
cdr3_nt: TGTGCCAGCACCGGGACTAATCCTCCAGATACGCAGTATTTT

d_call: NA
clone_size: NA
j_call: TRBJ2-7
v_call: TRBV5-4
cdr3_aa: CASSLAPVTYEQYF
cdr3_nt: TGTGCCAGCAGCTTGGCCCCGGTAACCTACGAGCAGTACTTC

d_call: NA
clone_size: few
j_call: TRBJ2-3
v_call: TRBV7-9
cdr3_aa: CASSSRGSGTDTQYF
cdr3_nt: TGTGCCAGCAGCTCTAGGGGATCTGGCACAGATACGCAGTATTTT

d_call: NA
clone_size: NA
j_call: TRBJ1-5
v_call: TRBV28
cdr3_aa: CALGGPNQPQHF
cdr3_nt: TGTGCCCTCGGGGGGCCCAATCAGCCCCAGCATTTT

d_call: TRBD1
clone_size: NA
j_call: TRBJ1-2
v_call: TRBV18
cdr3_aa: CASSPTGELGYTF
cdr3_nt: TGTGCCAGCTCACCCACAGGGGAGCTTGGCTACACCTTC

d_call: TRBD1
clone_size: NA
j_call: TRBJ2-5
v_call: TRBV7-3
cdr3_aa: CASSSTGDGQETQYF
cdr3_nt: TGTGCCAGCAGCTCTACAGGGGACGGCCAAGAGACCCAGTACTTC

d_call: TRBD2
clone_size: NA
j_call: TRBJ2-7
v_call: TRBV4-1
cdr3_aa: CASSQDGTSLGEQYF
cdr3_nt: TGCGCCAGCAGCCAAGATGGGACTAGTTTAGGGGAGCAGTACTTC

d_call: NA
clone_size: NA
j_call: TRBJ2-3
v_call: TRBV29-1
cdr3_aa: CSVVGLSPPTQYF
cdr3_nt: TGCAGCGTTGTAGGACTTTCTCCCCCGACGCAGTATTTT

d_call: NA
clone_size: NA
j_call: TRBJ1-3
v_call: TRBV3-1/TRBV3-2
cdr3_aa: CASALTGITSGNTIYF
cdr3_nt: TGTGCCAGCGCCTTGACGGGGATAACCTCTGGAAACACCATATATTTT

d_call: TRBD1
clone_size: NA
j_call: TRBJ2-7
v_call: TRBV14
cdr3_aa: CASSQTLGTANSYEQYF
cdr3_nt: TGTGCCAGCAGCCAAACCCTTGGGACAGCGAACTCCTACGAGCAGTACTTC

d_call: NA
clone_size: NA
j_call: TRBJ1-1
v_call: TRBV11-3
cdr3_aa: CASSLGTEAFF
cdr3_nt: TGTGCCAGCAGCCTAGGAACTGAGGCTTTCTTT

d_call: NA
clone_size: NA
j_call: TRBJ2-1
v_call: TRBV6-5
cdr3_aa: CASSSIPSASYNEQFF
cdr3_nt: TGTGCCAGCAGTTCGATTCCTAGCGCCTCCTACAATGAGCAGTTCTTC

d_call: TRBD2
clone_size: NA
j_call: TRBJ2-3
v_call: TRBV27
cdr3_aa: CASSLGGLDTQYF
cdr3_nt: TGTGCCAGCAGTTTGGGAGGGCTAGATACGCAGTATTTT

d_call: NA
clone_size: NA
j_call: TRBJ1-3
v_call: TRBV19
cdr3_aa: CASSMSRASGNTIYF
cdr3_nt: TGTGCCAGTAGTATGAGCAGGGCCTCTGGAAACACCATATATTTT

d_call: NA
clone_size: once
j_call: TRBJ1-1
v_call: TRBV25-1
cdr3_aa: CASSDVVANTEAFF
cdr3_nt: TGTGCCAGCAGTGATGTCGTGGCGAACACTGAAGCTTTCTTT

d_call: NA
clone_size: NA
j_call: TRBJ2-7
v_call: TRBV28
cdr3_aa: CASGRTAPSEQYF
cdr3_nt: TGTGCCAGCGGAAGGACAGCCCCCTCCGAGCAGTACTTC

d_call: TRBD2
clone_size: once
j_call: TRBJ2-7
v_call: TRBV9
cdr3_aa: CASSVGTSGTYEQYF
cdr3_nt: TGTGCCAGCAGCGTTGGGACTAGCGGAACCTACGAGCAGTACTTC

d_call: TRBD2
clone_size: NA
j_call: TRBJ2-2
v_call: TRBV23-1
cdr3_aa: CASSQSSVSGAGELFF
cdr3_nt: TGCGCCAGCAGTCAATCTAGCGTTAGCGGGGCCGGGGAGCTGTTTTTT

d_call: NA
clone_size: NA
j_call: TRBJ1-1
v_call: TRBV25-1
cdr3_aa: CAVQTFREAFF
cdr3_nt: TGTGCCGTTCAAACCTTCCGGGAAGCTTTCTTT

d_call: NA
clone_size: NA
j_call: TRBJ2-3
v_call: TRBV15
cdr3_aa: CATSSLPDTDTQYF
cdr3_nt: TGTGCCACCAGCTCCCTCCCAGACACAGATACGCAGTATTTT